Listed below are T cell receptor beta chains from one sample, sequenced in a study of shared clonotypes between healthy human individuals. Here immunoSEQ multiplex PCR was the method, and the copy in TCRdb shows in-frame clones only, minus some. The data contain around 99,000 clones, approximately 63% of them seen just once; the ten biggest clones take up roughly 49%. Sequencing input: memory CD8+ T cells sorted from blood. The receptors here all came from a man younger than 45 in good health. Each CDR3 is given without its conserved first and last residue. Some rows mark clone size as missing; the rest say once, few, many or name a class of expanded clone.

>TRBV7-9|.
ASSPDRIQETQY
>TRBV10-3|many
AISLAGTSGSYEQY
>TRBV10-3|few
AISDFGSYEQY
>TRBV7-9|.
ASSPGVAATRDEQY
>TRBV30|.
AWSTGTGSNEQY
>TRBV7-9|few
ASSPPNLAYTQY
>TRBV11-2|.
ASSLEVSTDTQY
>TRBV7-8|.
ASSPDRGFEETQY
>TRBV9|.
ASSVSGTGLLATNEKLF
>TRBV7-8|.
ASSLVSGLNTEAF
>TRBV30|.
AWTSGTGSEKLF
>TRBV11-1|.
ASSSPSYEQY
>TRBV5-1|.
ASSVGLAGVADTQY
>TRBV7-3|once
ASSLAGGLNNEQF
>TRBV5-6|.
ASSLRLGQSRYEQY
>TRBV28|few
ASSENYGYT
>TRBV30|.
AWRGLWLDTEAF
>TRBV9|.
ASSVAVRSWYNEQF
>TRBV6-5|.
ASRAGGGNTEAF
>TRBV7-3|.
ASSYPGYEQY
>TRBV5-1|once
ASSLDPGNQETQY
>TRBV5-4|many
ASSLASENIQY
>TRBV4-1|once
ASSQEIFSGREVQY
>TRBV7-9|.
ASSPSSGPNTGELF
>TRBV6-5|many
ASSYATGGEQY
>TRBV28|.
ASNWGNQPQH
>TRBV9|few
ASSYLPGEQF
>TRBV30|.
AWSGDRAQHTQY
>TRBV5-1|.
ASSRTSGSTDTQY
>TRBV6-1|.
ASSEALEGTEAF
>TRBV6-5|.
ASRGQSNNQPQH
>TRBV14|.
ASSQPRQGKSYEQY
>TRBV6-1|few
ASSEDSGNRREEQF
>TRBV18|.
ASSQQLASSGGETQY
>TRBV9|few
ASSVDSLNTEAF
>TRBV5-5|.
ASSQDRDLNQPQH
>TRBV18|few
ASSPVIAAAPDTQY
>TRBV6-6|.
ASSYSGQASNEQF
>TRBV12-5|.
ASGHGTYNEQF
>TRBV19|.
ASRADRSSYNEQF
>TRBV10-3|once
AISVGVPYYEQY
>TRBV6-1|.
ASSERGPNYGYT
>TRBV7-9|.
ASSTGRVSGNTIY
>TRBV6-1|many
ASSVRGRGGDYEQY
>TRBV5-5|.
ASSLARQGLFYGYT
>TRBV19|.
ASSSIAGGLEETQY
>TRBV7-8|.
ATRTRDYNEQF
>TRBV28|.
ASGGITYEQY
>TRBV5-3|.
ARSLHQPQH
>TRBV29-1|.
SVSSFTSQLFGSYTDTQY
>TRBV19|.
ASRADYSNQPQH
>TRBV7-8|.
ASSAGPSTYNEQF
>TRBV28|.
ASSRGQGSWGTEAF